The next 20 T cell receptor beta chains were all read from a single sample in a study of cytomegalovirus exposure and HLA in healthy donors. PCR was performed using 60 Vbeta and 13 Jbeta primers. The repertoire was sequenced with immunoSEQ multiplex PCR; TCRdb's copy has only in-frame clones and lacks some. This table holds about 120,000 clones, around 75% found once. The sequenced sample was PBMCs. These receptor sequences come from a man aged 30 to 45 in good health and CMV-seronegative.

This rearrangement joins TRBV7-9 to TRBJ2-5, with TRBD1 identical over 7 bases. The better agreement between TRBJ2-7 and the DNA end casts doubt on the J call. Germline V gene sequence: CDR1 SEHNR, CDR2 FQNEAQ (reference sequence). The CDR3 length is 15 residues. This CDR3 is CASSLVGGDSYEQYF. DNA for the CDR3: TGTGCCAGCAGCTTAGTAGGGGGCGATTCCTACGAGCAGTACTTC.

The chain joins TRBV6-1 to TRBJ2-7; 9 bases line up with TRBD1. V shed 8 bases, J shed 5 bases, and the junction held 10 bases outside the gene matches. This CDR3 is built from 14 residues. The germline CDR1 and CDR2 sequences are MNHNS and SASEGT. CDR3 in amino acids: CASYPGQGRNEQYF. The CDR3 DNA reads TGTGCCAGCTACCCTGGACAGGGGAGGAACGAGCAGTACTTC.

Only one count was recorded for this clone. This sequence joins TRBV6-5 and TRBJ1-1; D not resolved. This CDR3 spans 14 amino acids. Germline V gene sequence: CDR1 MNHEY, CDR2 SVGAGI. V shed 0 bases and J shed 6 bases, with 11 bases lying between them. The CDR3 region has the DNA TGTGCCAGCAGTTACTCGAAAGGGAGGGCTGAAGCTTTCTTT. It specifies CASSYSKGRAEAFF.

The gene calls are TRBV14 and TRBJ2-1, with 9 bases matching TRBD2. Germline V gives CDR1 SGHDN, CDR2 FVKESK. The CDR3 consists of 16 residues. With V trimmed by 5 bases and J by 15 bases, 20 bases remained unmatched. CDR3 in DNA: TGTGCCAGCAGCACGTCCCCGGGACTAGCCCTTATAACGCCGTTCTTC. This encodes CASSTSPGLALITPFF.

The gene calls are TRBV5-4 and TRBJ2-7; D might be TRBD2 (6 bases). Germline V gene sequence: CDR1 SGHNT, CDR2 YYREEE (reference sequence). The V end lost 3 bases, the J end lost 0 bases, and 10 bases lay between the germline ends. The CDR3 loop spans 14 amino acids. The CDR3, as DNA: TGTGCCAGCAGCTGGGACTCCAGCTCCTACGAGCAGTACTTC. This codes for CASSWDSSSYEQYF.

V usage is TRBV6-1 and J usage is TRBJ2-3, with 8 bases matching TRBD2. From germline, CDR1 is MNHNS and CDR2 SASEGT. The length of the CDR3 is 15 residues. J was trimmed by 3 bases and V by 4 bases; bases with no gene match: 6. CDR3 residues: CASSGVAGQTDTQYF. CDR3 DNA: TGTGCCAGCAGTGGGGTAGCGGGGCAAACAGATACGCAGTATTTT.

The rearrangement uses TRBV2 and TRBJ2-1, with a tentative D call TRBD2 (6 bases). The CDR3 is 17 amino acids. Trimming cost V 11 bases and J 0 bases, with 23 bases left between them. Germline values: CDR1 SNHLY, CDR2 FYNNEI. In DNA, the CDR3 is TGTGCCGGGAACGGTGGGTGGGGGAGGAGCTCCTACAATGAGCAGTTCTTC. It yields the protein CAGNGGWGRSSYNEQFF.

This clone is a singleton in its sample. V is TRBV28 and J is TRBJ1-2; the match to TRBD1 covers 9 bases. In germline, CDR1 is MDHEN, CDR2 SYDVKM. This CDR3 region has 19 residues. Trimming took 6 bases from V and 7 from J; bases not matched to a gene: 24. For the CDR3, the DNA is TGTGCCAGCAGCCCAAGACCACTGGGGACAGGGTTAATTGTGCGTGGCTACACCTTC. Protein sequence: CASSPRPLGTGLIVRGYTF.

The rearrangement links TRBV11-2 to TRBJ2-5; D might be TRBD2 (5 bases). This CDR3 has 16 amino acids. Deletions cut 2 bases from V and 4 bases from J, with 17 bases between. The germline V gene has CDR1 SGHAT and CDR2 FQNNGV. For the CDR3, the DNA is TGTGCCAGCAGCTTATTGGAAGGATTAGGGAGAGAGACCCAGTACTTC. As protein: CASSLLEGLGRETQYF.

V usage is TRBV5-1 and J usage is TRBJ1-1; 11 nucleotides align to TRBD1. This CDR3 comprises 15 residues. The V and J ends lost 0 bases and 7 bases, in that order; junction bases with no gene match: 5. Looked up from germline, CDR1 is SGHRS and CDR2 is YFSETQ. The CDR3 DNA sequence: TGCGCCAGCAGCTTGGGGACAGGGGGCTCCATTGAAGCTTTCTTT. It translates to CASSLGTGGSIEAFF.

Only one count was recorded for this clone. The DNA of the CDR3 is TGTGCCAGCAGCTTGCCCTGGGAGGGGGGGCTTGTCGGGGAGCTGTTTTTT. Translated: CASSLPWEGGLVGELFF. This sequence joins TRBV7-2 and TRBJ2-2; a possible D gene is TRBD2 (7 bases). CDR3 length equals 17 residues. V shed 3 bases and J shed 7 bases, with 21 bases lying between them. CDR1 is SGHTA and CDR2 is FQGNSA in the germline V gene.

The chain recombines TRBV18 with TRBJ2-3; 8 bases line up with TRBD1. The V segment lost 3 bases and the J segment 4 bases; nucleotides outside the gene matches: 6. The CDR3 contains 15 residues. The V gene's germline CDR1 is KGHSH and CDR2 LQKENI. CDR3 sequence (DNA): TGTGCCAGCTCACCGGACAGGGAAGCGGCAGATACGCAGTATTTT. This gives the protein CASSPDREAADTQYF.

The chain couples TRBV15 to TRBJ2-2, with D possibly matching TRBD1 (6 bases). V lost 5 bases and J 1 base, leaving 17 bases between the germline ends. This CDR3 region has 17 residues. The V gene's germline CDR1 is LNHNV and CDR2 YYDKDF (reference sequence). CDR3 sequence (DNA): TGTGCCACCAGCTTGCCCGTTTGGACAGAGAACACCGGGGAGCTGTTTTTT. Translating gives CATSLPVWTENTGELFF.

The chain carries TRBV6-5 and TRBJ2-4; 8 bases align to TRBD1. The CDR3 runs to 13 residues. CDR1 is MNHEY and CDR2 is SVGAGI in the germline V gene. With V trimmed by 8 bases and J by 10 bases, 10 bases remained unmatched. As DNA, the CDR3 is TGTGCCAGCCGTACTCCGGGGACAGGAATTCAGTACTTC. Translation: CASRTPGTGIQYF.

The V call is TRBV19, the J call TRBJ2-5; 11 bases line up with TRBD1. The V and J ends lost 5 bases and 6 bases, in that order; junction bases with no gene match: 14. Germline CDR1 and CDR2: LNHDA and SQIVND (reference sequence). The CDR3 covers 17 residues. In nucleotides, the CDR3 is TGTGCCAGTAGTCCACCGGGACAGGGGGGGGTGTTAAAGACCCAGTACTTC. Amino acid sequence: CASSPPGQGGVLKTQYF.

The chain carries TRBV18 and TRBJ2-7; D is uncertain. The CDR3 totals 13 residues. The germline V gene encodes CDR1 KGHSH and CDR2 LQKENI. V was pared by 2 bases and J by 3 bases, with 8 bases between. The CDR3 here is CASSPGQNYEQYF. Written as DNA, the CDR3 is TGTGCCAGCTCACCAGGGCAGAACTACGAGCAGTACTTC. The variable domain in full, completed from reference TRBV18 and TRBJ2-7, reads NAGVMQNPRHLVRRRGQEARLRCSPMKGHSHVYWYRQLPEEGLKFMVYLQKENIIDESGMPKERFSAEFPKEGPSILRIQQVVRGDSAAYFCASSPGQNYEQYFGPGTRLTVT.

This sequence joins TRBV28 and TRBJ2-7; maybe TRBD1 (6 bases). V shed 7 bases and J shed 2 bases, with 9 bases lying between them. Germline V gives CDR1 MDHEN, CDR2 SYDVKM. The CDR3 is 12 amino acids. CDR3 bases: TGTGCCAGCATGGGGGCCCCCTACGAGCAGTACTTC. Amino acid sequence: CASMGAPYEQYF.

This chain joins TRBV9 and TRBJ1-1; 7 bases map to TRBD1. Germline V lookup: CDR1 SGDLS, CDR2 YYNGEE. The CDR3 totals 14 residues. V lost 0 bases, J lost 7 bases, and 6 bases stayed unmatched. The CDR3 DNA follows: TGTGCCAGCAGCGTAGAGGTAGGGGACAGTGAAGCTTTCTTT. Protein product: CASSVEVGDSEAFF.

The chain carries TRBV27 and TRBJ1-2; 9 bases are a match to TRBD1. V lost 0 bases to trimming and J lost 5 bases; unmatched junction nucleotides: 4. CDR3 length equals 15 residues. The V gene's germline CDR1 is MNHEY and CDR2 SMNVEV (reference sequence). DNA of the CDR3: TGTGCCAGCAGTTTATCCCGGACAGGGGTTTATGGCTACACCTTC. Protein product: CASSLSRTGVYGYTF.

The table lists this clone with a few counts. J is TRBJ2-5 and V is TRBV4-2, with 11 positions matching TRBD2. V shed 1 base, J shed 5 bases, and the junction held 3 bases outside the gene matches. The CDR3 extends over 15 amino acids. Germline V lookup: CDR1 LGHNA, CDR2 YNFKEQ. This chain's CDR3 is CASSQVSGGVETQYF. The CDR3 DNA follows: TGTGCCAGCAGCCAAGTTAGCGGGGGGGTGGAGACCCAGTACTTC.